The 29 T cell receptor beta chains in this list originate from one sample, sequenced in a study of radiotherapy plus CTLA-4 blockade in lung cancer (dated by TCRdb to the late 2010s). Receptor amplification or capture employed the immunoSEQ multiplex PCR assay. Sourced from immuneACCESS, this table was stored by TCRdb with only in-frame sequences that have V and J called. A share of the clones is absent; for the studies checked, an unresolved V gene accounts for under half, and the remainder has no known explanation. The sample table records some 51,000 clones; 65% to 80% of these occur just once. The biggest ten clones account for 2.4% of the sample. The specimen was peripheral blood, collected from a patient treated with radiotherapy plus ipilimumab. The receptor set was obtained from a human donor with non-small cell lung cancer whose response to radiotherapy plus ipilimumab could not be evaluated.

V usage is TRBV29-1 and J usage is TRBJ2-3, with D maybe TRBD1 (6 bases). The germline gives CDR1 SQVTM, CDR2 ANQGSEA. Trimming cost V 3 bases and J 6 bases, with 13 bases left between them. This CDR3 has 13 amino acids. The DNA of the CDR3 is TGCAGCGTTGATAGACAGGTCGGGGATACGCAGTATTTT. Translated, it gives CSVDRQVGDTQYF.

This chain connects TRBV28 to TRBJ1-6, with 8 bases fitting TRBD1. The germline gives CDR1 MDHEN, CDR2 SYDVKM. CDR3 length equals 11 residues. CDR3 sequence (DNA): TGTGTCACAGGGGGGGGATCACCCCTCCACTTT. Residues: CVTGGGSPLHF.

The chain links TRBV6-1 to TRBJ2-3; 7 positions match TRBD1. This CDR3 region has 14 residues. Germline V gene data show CDR1 as MNHNS and CDR2 as SASEGT. The junction had 10 bases not matched to a gene; V was cut back by 7 bases and J by 6 bases. The CDR3 nucleotides read TGTGCCAGCACCATAGGGACAGTCGAGGATACGCAGTATTTT. It is translated as CASTIGTVEDTQYF.

The genes are TRBV6-1 and TRBJ2-7, with D perhaps matching TRBD2 (5 bases). Germline CDR1 is MNHNS and CDR2 is SASEGT. This CDR3 has 11 residues. V was shortened by 3 bases and J by 8 bases, with 8 bases between the two germline ends. The CDR3 DNA sequence: TGTGCCAGCAGTGATGGACTCAAGCAGTACTTC. This encodes CASSDGLKQYF.

In this sample, this clone turned up a few times. This sample also contains other DNA sequences that code for the same CDR3. The chain employs TRBV9 and TRBJ2-2, with 9 bases that match TRBD2. V was clipped by 1 base and J by 6 bases; unmatched bases: 13. The CDR3 totals 18 residues. CDR1 is SGDLS, CDR2 YYNGEE, per germline. CDR3 in amino acids: CASSVPGGGGGAAGELFF. The CDR3 DNA sequence: TGTGCCAGCAGCGTACCGGGGGGGGGCGGGGGGGCAGCCGGGGAGCTGTTTTTT.

This chain connects TRBV5-1 to TRBJ2-2, with D perhaps TRBD1 (5 bases). This CDR3 is 15 amino acids long. Germline CDR1 reads SGHRS; CDR2 reads YFSETQ. The V end was cut by 4 bases, the J end by 0 bases, with 10 bases between. CDR3 bases: TGCGCCAGCAGCCCCCAGGGCGCGAACACCGGGGAGCTGTTTTTT. It codes for CASSPQGANTGELFF. Full variable domain (outside the CDR3, taken from reference TRBV5-1 and TRBJ2-2): KAGVTQTPRYLIKTRGQQVTLSCSPISGHRSVSWYQQTPGQGLQFLFEYFSETQRNKGNFPGRFSGRQFSNSRSEMNVSTLELGDSALYLCASSPQGANTGELFFGEGSRLTVL.

The V and J genes are TRBV7-2 and TRBJ1-1; D possibly corresponds to TRBD1 (5 bases). V was pared by 5 bases and J by 0 bases, with 10 bases between. The CDR3 covers 14 residues. CDR1 SGHTA and CDR2 FQGNSA come from the germline V gene. The CDR3 nucleotides read TGTGCCAGCAGCCCCCTCAGGGTGAACACTGAAGCTTTCTTT. As protein: CASSPLRVNTEAFF.

The chain links TRBV19 to TRBJ2-2, with D unresolved. This CDR3 is 15 amino acids long. Per germline, CDR1 LNHDA and CDR2 SQIVND (reference sequence). V shed 5 bases and J shed 5 bases, with 15 bases lying between them. The CDR3 coding sequence is TGTGCCAGTAGTCCCACCTTGGCGGCGACCGGGGAGCTGTTTTTT. As protein: CASSPTLAATGELFF. The whole variable domain, filled in from reference TRBV19 and TRBJ2-2, reads DGGITQSPKYLFRKEGQNVTLSCEQNLNHDAMYWYRQDPGQGLRLIYYSQIVNDFQKGDIAEGYSVSREKKESFPLTVTSAQKNPTAFYLCASSPTLAATGELFFGEGSRLTVL.

This chain joins TRBV11-2 and TRBJ2-5, with D possibly TRBD2 on 7 matching bases. Trimming took off 0 bases at V and 5 bases at J, with 13 bases between the two ends. Germline V gene lookup returns CDR1 SGHAT and CDR2 FQNNGV. The CDR3 has 15 amino acids. The CDR3: CASSLDRGATETQYF. The DNA of the CDR3 is TGTGCCAGCAGCTTAGACCGGGGGGCCACGGAGACCCAGTACTTC.

The chain couples TRBV28 to TRBJ2-2, with 7 bases aligning to TRBD2. CDR3 size: 17 residues. In germline, CDR1 is MDHEN, CDR2 SYDVKM. V was pared by 3 bases and J by 3 bases, with 10 bases of the junction left unmatched. DNA for the CDR3: TGTGCCAGCAGTTTCCCCGAGCGGGATCTCGACACCGGGGAGCTGTTTTTT. Translating it yields CASSFPERDLDTGELFF. Using reference TRBV28 and TRBJ2-2 for the parts outside the CDR3, the full variable domain is DVKVTQSSRYLVKRTGEKVFLECVQDMDHENMFWYRQDPGLGLRLIYFSYDVKMKEKGDIPEGYSVSREKKERFSLILESASTNQTSMYLCASSFPERDLDTGELFFGEGSRLTVL.

The chain uses TRBV9 and TRBJ2-5; 9 nucleotides line up with TRBD2. CDR3 length: 15 residues. CDR1 and CDR2 from the germline V gene are SGDLS and YYNGEE. After removal of 0 bases from V and 5 bases from J, the junction contained 5 bases not matched to a gene. CDR3 sequence reads: CASSVDAGGRETQYF. CDR3 DNA sequence: TGTGCCAGCAGCGTAGATGCGGGAGGGCGGGAGACCCAGTACTTC.

The CDR3 region has the DNA TGTGCCAGCAGCGGTAGCGGACGCACAGATACGCAGTATTTT. Protein product: CASSGSGRTDTQYF. The chain has TRBV7-9 and TRBJ2-3; weak D call: TRBD2 (6 bases). Trimming removed 5 bases from V and 1 base from J, with 10 bases in between. Per germline, CDR1 SEHNR and CDR2 FQNEAQ (reference sequence). This CDR3 spans 14 amino acids.

This chain joins TRBV7-8 and TRBJ2-3; D perhaps matches TRBD2 (8 bases). This CDR3 is 12 amino acids long. Between the trimmed V and J ends, which lost 8 bases and 14 bases, there was a span of 20 bases. Germline V gene lookup returns CDR1 SGHVS and CDR2 FQNEAQ. The CDR3 nucleotides are TGTGCCAGCCACAGTAGCGGGGACAGTGTGTATTTT. This translates into CASHSSGDSVYF.

The J gene is TRBJ1-5, the V gene TRBV30; D call uncertain. This CDR3 region has 14 residues. Germline values: CDR1 GTSNPN, CDR2 SVGIG (reference sequence). Trimming stripped 0 bases from V and 1 base from J, with 7 bases between. As DNA, the CDR3 is TGTGCCTGGAGTGTACTAGAGAGCAATCAGCCCCAGCATTTT. Protein: CAWSVLESNQPQHF.

The chain links TRBV2 to TRBJ2-5; 9 nucleotides agree with TRBD2. The germline V gene has CDR1 SNHLY and CDR2 FYNNEI. V dropped 5 bases and J dropped 5; count of bases not matched to a gene: 9. This CDR3 is built from 15 residues. In nucleotides, the CDR3 is TGTGCCAGCAGTTCCCGGACTAGCGCGAGGGAGACCCAGTACTTC. It specifies CASSSRTSARETQYF. Using reference TRBV2 and TRBJ2-5 for the parts outside the CDR3, the full variable domain is EPEVTQTPSHQVTQMGQEVILRCVPISNHLYFYWYRQILGQKVEFLVSFYNNEISEKSEIFDDQFSVERPDGSNFTLKIRSTKLEDSAMYFCASSSRTSARETQYFGPGTRLLVL.

J is TRBJ2-7 and V is TRBV5-5, with 7 bases fitting TRBD1. Looked up from germline, CDR1 is SGHKS and CDR2 is YYEKEE (reference sequence). This CDR3 region has 13 residues. After removal of 0 bases from V and 5 bases from J, the junction contained 2 bases not matched to a gene. As DNA, the CDR3 is TGTGCCAGCAGCTTGGCACAGGGGAACGAGCAGTACTTC. It codes for CASSLAQGNEQYF.

In this sample, this clone turned up a few times. The chain uses TRBV7-2 and TRBJ2-1; no definite D call. The CDR3 consists of 14 residues. Germline V lookup: CDR1 SGHTA, CDR2 FQGNSA. Between the trimmed V and J ends, which lost 7 bases and 0 bases, there was a span of 10 bases. The CDR3, as DNA: TGTGCCAGCACTAACTATGGCTCCTACAATGAGCAGTTCTTC. Translated, it gives CASTNYGSYNEQFF.

This chain joins TRBV28 and TRBJ1-1; D call uncertain. Germline CDR1 and CDR2: MDHEN and SYDVKM. V was cut by 5 bases and J by 1 base, with 17 bases left in between. The CDR3 sequence is 16 residues long. In DNA form, the CDR3 reads TGTGCCAGCAGTCCCCCCCCCGAGGGAACGAACACTGAAGCTTTCTTT. This gives the protein CASSPPPEGTNTEAFF. The entire variable domain, with the rest obtained from reference TRBV28 and TRBJ1-1, is as follows: DVKVTQSSRYLVKRTGEKVFLECVQDMDHENMFWYRQDPGLGLRLIYFSYDVKMKEKGDIPEGYSVSREKKERFSLILESASTNQTSMYLCASSPPPEGTNTEAFFGQGTRLTVV.

The chain couples TRBV28 to TRBJ1-1, with no clear D. The germline CDR1 and CDR2 sequences are MDHEN and SYDVKM. V was pared by 1 base and J by 8 bases, with 8 bases between. CDR3 length equals 12 residues. CDR3 coding DNA: TGTGCCAGCAGTTTATCGGGGTCGGAAGCTTTCTTT. This codes for CASSLSGSEAFF. Drawing the rest from reference TRBV28 and TRBJ1-1, the complete variable domain is DVKVTQSSRYLVKRTGEKVFLECVQDMDHENMFWYRQDPGLGLRLIYFSYDVKMKEKGDIPEGYSVSREKKERFSLILESASTNQTSMYLCASSLSGSEAFFGQGTRLTVV.

CDR3 sequence reads: CASSPDRVQSYEQYF. CDR3 coding DNA: TGTGCCAGCAGCCCAGACAGGGTCCAATCCTACGAGCAGTACTTC. The genes are TRBV6-5 and TRBJ2-7; 7 bases fit TRBD1. The CDR3 is 15 amino acids. Trimming took 6 bases from V and 1 from J; bases not matched to a gene: 9. The germline CDR1 and CDR2 sequences are MNHEY and SVGAGI.

V is TRBV6-5 and J is TRBJ2-7, with TRBD1 as a possible D gene (5 bases). The CDR3 runs to 12 residues. The germline V gene has CDR1 MNHEY and CDR2 SVGAGI. V gave up 6 bases and J gave up 5 bases, with 11 bases separating them. The CDR3 region is CASRNGHHEQYF. CDR3 DNA sequence: TGTGCCAGCAGAAATGGACACCACGAGCAGTACTTC.

The gene calls are TRBV19 and TRBJ1-5, with D tentatively TRBD1 (6 bases). From germline, CDR1 is LNHDA and CDR2 SQIVND (reference sequence). There are 13 residues in the CDR3. With 5 bases removed from V and 6 bases from J, the gap between germline ends came to 11 bases. The CDR3 region is CASSSQGVQPQHF. The CDR3 nucleotides read TGTGCCAGTAGTTCACAGGGTGTTCAGCCCCAGCATTTT. The whole variable domain, filled in from reference TRBV19 and TRBJ1-5, reads DGGITQSPKYLFRKEGQNVTLSCEQNLNHDAMYWYRQDPGQGLRLIYYSQIVNDFQKGDIAEGYSVSREKKESFPLTVTSAQKNPTAFYLCASSSQGVQPQHFGDGTRLSIL.

The chain employs TRBV5-6 and TRBJ2-1, with D perhaps matching TRBD2 (6 bases). Germline CDR1 reads SGHDT; CDR2 reads YYEEEE. The CDR3 length is 17 residues. V was shortened by 5 bases and J by 7 bases, with 25 bases between the two germline ends. The CDR3 coding sequence is TGTGCCAGCAGTAACACCCGGGACTTGGGGCTATGGAATGAGCAGTTCTTC. It is translated as CASSNTRDLGLWNEQFF.

The rearrangement links TRBV7-2 to TRBJ1-1; 8 bases match TRBD1. V was clipped by 5 bases and J by 1 base; unmatched bases: 0. The CDR3 totals 13 residues. Germline loops: CDR1 SGHTA, CDR2 FQGNSA. CDR3 protein: CASSGQGNTEAFF. Written as DNA, the CDR3 is TGTGCCAGCAGCGGACAGGGGAACACTGAAGCTTTCTTT.

The rearrangement joins TRBV30 to TRBJ2-5, with 8 bases fitting TRBD2. With 4 bases clipped from V and 3 bases from J, the junction kept 1 base outside the gene matches. CDR1 and CDR2 from the germline V gene are GTSNPN and SVGIG (reference sequence). The CDR3 has 12 residues. CDR3 sequence (DNA): TGTGCCTGGAAAGCGGGGGAAGAGACCCAGTACTTC. Its protein is CAWKAGEETQYF. Full variable domain (remainder filled in from reference TRBV30 and TRBJ2-5): SQTIHQWPATLVQPVGSPLSLECTVEGTSNPNLYWYRQAAGRGLQLLFYSVGIGQISSEVPQNLSASRPQDRQFILSSKKLLLSDSGFYLCAWKAGEETQYFGPGTRLLVL.

V usage is TRBV4-3 and J usage is TRBJ2-4, with 8 positions matching TRBD1. The trim removed 2 bases at V and 9 bases at J, leaving 6 bases unmatched. Germline CDR1 reads LGHNA; CDR2 reads YSLEER. The CDR3 sequence is 14 residues long. The chain's CDR3 is CASSQRTGQGIQYF. The CDR3, as DNA: TGCGCCAGCAGCCAACGGACAGGGCAGGGCATTCAGTACTTC.

The rearrangement joins TRBV4-3 to TRBJ2-3, with 11 nucleotides matching TRBD2. Germline-derived CDR1 and CDR2 are LGHNA and YSLEER. This CDR3 contains 17 residues. J was trimmed by 2 bases and V by 4 bases; bases with no gene match: 8. The CDR3 bases are TGCGCCAGCAGCCTCCGACTAGCGGGATTCGACACAGATACGCAGTATTTT. It codes for CASSLRLAGFDTDTQYF.

The rearrangement uses TRBV6-6 and TRBJ1-6; D gene unclear. The CDR3 sequence is 15 residues long. Trimming removed 7 bases from V and 9 bases from J, with 19 bases in between. CDR1 and CDR2 from the germline V gene are MNHNY and SVGAGI (reference sequence). The CDR3 loop reads CASTKKEGVGSPLHF. CDR3 bases: TGTGCCAGCACCAAGAAGGAGGGTGTGGGTTCACCCCTCCACTTT.

The chain has TRBV6-1 and TRBJ1-2; 8 bases fit TRBD1. Germline V gene data show CDR1 as MNHNS and CDR2 as SASEGT. V was pared by 1 base and J by 4 bases, with 5 bases of the junction left unmatched. The CDR3 is 15 amino acids. In DNA form, the CDR3 reads TGTGCCAGCAGTGAAGGGACAGGGTATCCCTATGGCTACACCTTC. Residues: CASSEGTGYPYGYTF.